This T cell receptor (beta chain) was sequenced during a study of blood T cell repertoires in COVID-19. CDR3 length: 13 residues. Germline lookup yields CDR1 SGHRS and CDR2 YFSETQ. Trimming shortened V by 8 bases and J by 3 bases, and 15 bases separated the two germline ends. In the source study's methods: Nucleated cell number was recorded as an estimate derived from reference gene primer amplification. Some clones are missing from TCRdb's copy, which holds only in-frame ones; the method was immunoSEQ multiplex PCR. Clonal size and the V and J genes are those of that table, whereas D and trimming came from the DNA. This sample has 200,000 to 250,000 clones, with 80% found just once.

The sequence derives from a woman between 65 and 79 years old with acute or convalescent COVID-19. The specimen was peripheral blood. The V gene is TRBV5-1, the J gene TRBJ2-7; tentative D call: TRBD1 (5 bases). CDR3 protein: CASSSDRGYEQYF. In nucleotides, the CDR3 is TGCGCCAGTAGTTCCGACAGAGGCTACGAGCAGTACTTC.